This TCR beta chain appears in the sequencing data of a study of cytomegalovirus exposure and HLA in healthy donors. 60 Vbeta and 13 Jbeta primers were used in PCR. Some clones are missing from TCRdb's copy, which holds only in-frame ones; the method was immunoSEQ multiplex PCR. The table lists 90,000 or so clones, around 80% of them singletons. Study-wide points: Cytomegalovirus-associated status was assigned to about 170 TCR beta chains.

Remarks on this clone: Its antigen is undetermined.

The clonotype was recovered from a male donor in good health and CMV-seropositive. The sample taken for sequencing was PBMCs.

DNA for the CDR3: TGTGCCAGCAGCCCCGAGACAGGGGGTTACACTGAAGCTTTCTTT. The encoded protein is CASSPETGGYTEAFF. The rearrangement uses TRBV7-2 and TRBJ1-1; 9 bases are a match to TRBD1. Germline lookup yields CDR1 SGHTA and CDR2 FQGNSA. The ends lost 5 bases at V and 3 bases at J; junction bases unmatched: 7. The CDR3 sequence is 15 residues long.